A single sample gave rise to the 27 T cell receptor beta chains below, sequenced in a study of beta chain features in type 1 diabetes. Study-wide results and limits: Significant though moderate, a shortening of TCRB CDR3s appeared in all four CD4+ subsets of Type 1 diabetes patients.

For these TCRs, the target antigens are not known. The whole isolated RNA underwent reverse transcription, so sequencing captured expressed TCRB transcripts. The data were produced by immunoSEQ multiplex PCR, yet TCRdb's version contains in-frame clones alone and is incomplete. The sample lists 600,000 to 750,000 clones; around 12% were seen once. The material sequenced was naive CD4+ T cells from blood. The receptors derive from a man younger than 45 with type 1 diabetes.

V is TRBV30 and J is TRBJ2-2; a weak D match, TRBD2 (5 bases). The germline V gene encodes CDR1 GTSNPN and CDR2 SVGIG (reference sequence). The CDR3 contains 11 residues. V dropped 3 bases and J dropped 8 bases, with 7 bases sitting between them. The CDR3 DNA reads TGTGCCTGGAGGGTAGCGGGGGAGCTGTTTTTT. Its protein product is CAWRVAGELFF.

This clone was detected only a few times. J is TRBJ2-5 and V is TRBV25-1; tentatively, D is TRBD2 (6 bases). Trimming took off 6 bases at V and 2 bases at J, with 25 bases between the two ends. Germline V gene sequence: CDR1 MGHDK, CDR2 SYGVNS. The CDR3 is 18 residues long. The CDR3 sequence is CASSKFRPGGVLQETQYF. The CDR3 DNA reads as TGTGCCAGCAGCAAATTCCGGCCGGGCGGGGTCTTACAAGAGACCCAGTACTTC.

CDR3 nucleotide sequence: TGCGCCAGCAGCTTGTTAGAACAGGGGGACACCGGGGAGCTGTTTTTT. Protein sequence: CASSLLEQGDTGELFF. The V call is TRBV5-1, the J call TRBJ2-2; 8 bases agree with TRBD1. Germline V lookup: CDR1 SGHRS, CDR2 YFSETQ. J lost 3 bases, V lost 1 base, and 5 bases had no gene match. The CDR3 runs to 16 residues.

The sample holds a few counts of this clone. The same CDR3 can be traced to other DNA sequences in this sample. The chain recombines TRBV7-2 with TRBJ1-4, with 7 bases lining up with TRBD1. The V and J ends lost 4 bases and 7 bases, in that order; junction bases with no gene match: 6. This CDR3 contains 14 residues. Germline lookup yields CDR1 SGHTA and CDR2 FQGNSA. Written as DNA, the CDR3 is TGTGCCAGCAGCTCAAGACAGGGAGGTGAAAAACTGTTTTTT. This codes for CASSSRQGGEKLFF.

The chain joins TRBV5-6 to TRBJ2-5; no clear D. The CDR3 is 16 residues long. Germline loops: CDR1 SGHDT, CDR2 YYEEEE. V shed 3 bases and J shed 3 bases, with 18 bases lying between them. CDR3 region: CASSSPLGPWEETQYF. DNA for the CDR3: TGTGCCAGCAGCTCCCCCTTAGGACCTTGGGAAGAGACCCAGTACTTC.

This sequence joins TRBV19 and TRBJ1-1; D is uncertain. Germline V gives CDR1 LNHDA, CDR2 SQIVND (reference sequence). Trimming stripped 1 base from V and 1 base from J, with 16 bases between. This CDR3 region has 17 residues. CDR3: CASSIGPTLQTNTEAFF. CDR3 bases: TGTGCCAGTAGTATAGGGCCCACTCTACAGACGAACACTGAAGCTTTCTTT.

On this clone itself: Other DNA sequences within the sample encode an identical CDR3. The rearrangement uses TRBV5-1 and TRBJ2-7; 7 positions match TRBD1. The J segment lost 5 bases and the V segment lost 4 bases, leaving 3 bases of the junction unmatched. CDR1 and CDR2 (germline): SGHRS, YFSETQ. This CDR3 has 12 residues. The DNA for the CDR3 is TGCGCCAGCAGCCTCACAGGGGACGAGCAGTACTTC. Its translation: CASSLTGDEQYF.

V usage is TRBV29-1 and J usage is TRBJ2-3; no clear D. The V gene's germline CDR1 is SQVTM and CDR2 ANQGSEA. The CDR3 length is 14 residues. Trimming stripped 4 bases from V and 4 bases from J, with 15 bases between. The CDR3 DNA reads TGCAGCGTTGCCGCACTCGCCGGTCCAGATACGCAGTATTTT. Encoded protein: CSVAALAGPDTQYF.

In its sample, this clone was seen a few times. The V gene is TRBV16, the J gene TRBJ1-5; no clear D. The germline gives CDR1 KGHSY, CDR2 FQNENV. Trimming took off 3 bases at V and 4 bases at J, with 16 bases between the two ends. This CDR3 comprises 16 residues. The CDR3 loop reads CASSQVGQGRNQPQHF. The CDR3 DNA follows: TGTGCCAGCAGCCAGGTTGGGCAAGGTCGTAATCAGCCCCAGCATTTT.

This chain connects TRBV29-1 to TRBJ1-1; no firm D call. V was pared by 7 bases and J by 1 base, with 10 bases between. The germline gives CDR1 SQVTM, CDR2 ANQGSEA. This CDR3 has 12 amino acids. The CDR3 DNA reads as TGCAGCGGCGGCGGCAGGAACACTGAAGCTTTCTTT. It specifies CSGGGRNTEAFF.

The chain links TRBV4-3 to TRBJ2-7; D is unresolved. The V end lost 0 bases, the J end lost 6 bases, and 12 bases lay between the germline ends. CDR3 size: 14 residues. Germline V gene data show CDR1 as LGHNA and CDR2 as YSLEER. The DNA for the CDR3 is TGCGCCAGCAGCCAAGATCTTGGCAGCCTCGAGCAGTACTTC. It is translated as CASSQDLGSLEQYF.

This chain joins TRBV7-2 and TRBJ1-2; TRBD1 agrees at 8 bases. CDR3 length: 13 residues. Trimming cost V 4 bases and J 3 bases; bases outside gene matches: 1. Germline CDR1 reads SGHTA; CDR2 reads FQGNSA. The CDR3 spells CASSSGQDYGYTF. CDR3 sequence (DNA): TGTGCCAGCAGCTCGGGACAGGACTATGGCTACACCTTC.

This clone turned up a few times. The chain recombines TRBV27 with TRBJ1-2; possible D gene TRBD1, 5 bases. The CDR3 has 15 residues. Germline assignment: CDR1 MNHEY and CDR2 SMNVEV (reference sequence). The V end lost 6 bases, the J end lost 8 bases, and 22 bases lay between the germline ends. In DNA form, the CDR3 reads TGTGCCAGCAGACTAGGAGGGGATCCGGGACGGGGCTACACCTTC. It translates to CASRLGGDPGRGYTF.

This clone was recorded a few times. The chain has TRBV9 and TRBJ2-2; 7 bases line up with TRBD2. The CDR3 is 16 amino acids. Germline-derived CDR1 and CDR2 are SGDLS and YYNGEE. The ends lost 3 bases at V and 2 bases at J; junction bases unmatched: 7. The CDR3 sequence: CASSASGTINTGELFF. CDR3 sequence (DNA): TGTGCCAGCAGCGCTTCCGGGACTATTAACACCGGGGAGCTGTTTTTT.

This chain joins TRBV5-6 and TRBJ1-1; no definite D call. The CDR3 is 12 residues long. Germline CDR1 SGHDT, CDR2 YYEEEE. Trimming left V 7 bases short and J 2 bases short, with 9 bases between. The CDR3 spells CASARSNTEAFF. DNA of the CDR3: TGTGCCAGCGCTAGGTCCAACACTGAAGCTTTCTTT.

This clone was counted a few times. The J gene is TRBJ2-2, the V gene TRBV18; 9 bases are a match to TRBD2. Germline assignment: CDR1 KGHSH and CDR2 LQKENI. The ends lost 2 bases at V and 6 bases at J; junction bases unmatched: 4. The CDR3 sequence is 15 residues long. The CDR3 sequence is CASSPSLAGPGELFF. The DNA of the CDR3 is TGTGCCAGCTCACCATCGCTAGCGGGGCCCGGGGAGCTGTTTTTT.

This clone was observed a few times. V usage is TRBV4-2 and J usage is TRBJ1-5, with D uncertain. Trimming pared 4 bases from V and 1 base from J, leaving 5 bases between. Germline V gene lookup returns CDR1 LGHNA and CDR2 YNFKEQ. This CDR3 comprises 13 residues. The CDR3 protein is CASSPSSNQPQHF. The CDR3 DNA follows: TGTGCCAGCAGCCCGTCGAGCAATCAGCCCCAGCATTTT.

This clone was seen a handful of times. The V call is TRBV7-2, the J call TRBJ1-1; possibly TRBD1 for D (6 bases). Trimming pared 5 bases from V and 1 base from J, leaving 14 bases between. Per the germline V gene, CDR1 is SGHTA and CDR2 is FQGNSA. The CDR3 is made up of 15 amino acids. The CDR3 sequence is CASSQALGQNTEAFF. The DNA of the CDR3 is TGTGCCAGCAGCCAAGCATTGGGACAGAACACTGAAGCTTTCTTT.

CDR3 loop: CAWSVEDRLNEKLFF. CDR3 sequence (DNA): TGTGCCTGGAGTGTAGAGGACAGGCTTAATGAAAAACTGTTTTTT. The chain uses TRBV30 and TRBJ1-4; 7 bases agree with TRBD1. The germline gives CDR1 GTSNPN, CDR2 SVGIG (reference sequence). The CDR3 loop spans 15 amino acids. V dropped 0 bases and J dropped 4; count of bases not matched to a gene: 5.

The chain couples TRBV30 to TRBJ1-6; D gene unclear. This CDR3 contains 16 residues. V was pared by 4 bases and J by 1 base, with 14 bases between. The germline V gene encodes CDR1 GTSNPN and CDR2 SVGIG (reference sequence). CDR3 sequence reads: CAWKPGAGSYNSPLHF. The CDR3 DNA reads TGTGCCTGGAAGCCCGGAGCCGGGTCCTATAATTCACCCCTCCACTTT.

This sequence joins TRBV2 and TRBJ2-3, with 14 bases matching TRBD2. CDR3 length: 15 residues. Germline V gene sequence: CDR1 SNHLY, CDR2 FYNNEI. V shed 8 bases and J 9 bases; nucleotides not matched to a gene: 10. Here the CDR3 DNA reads TGTGCCAGCTTGCCCGGGACTAGCGGGGGTAGGACGCAGTATTTT. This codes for CASLPGTSGGRTQYF.

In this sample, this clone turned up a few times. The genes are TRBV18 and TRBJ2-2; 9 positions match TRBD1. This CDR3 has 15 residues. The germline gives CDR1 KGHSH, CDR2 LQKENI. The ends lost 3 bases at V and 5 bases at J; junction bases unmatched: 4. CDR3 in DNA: TGTGCCAGCTCACCTGGGACAGGGCGGACCGGGGAGCTGTTTTTT. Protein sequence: CASSPGTGRTGELFF.

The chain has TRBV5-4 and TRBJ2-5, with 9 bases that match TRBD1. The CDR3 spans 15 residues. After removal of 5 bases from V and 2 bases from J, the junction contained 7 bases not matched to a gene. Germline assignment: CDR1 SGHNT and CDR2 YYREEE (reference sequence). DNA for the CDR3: TGTGCCAGCAGGCCTGGGGGGACAGGGCAAGAGACCCAGTACTTC. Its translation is CASRPGGTGQETQYF.

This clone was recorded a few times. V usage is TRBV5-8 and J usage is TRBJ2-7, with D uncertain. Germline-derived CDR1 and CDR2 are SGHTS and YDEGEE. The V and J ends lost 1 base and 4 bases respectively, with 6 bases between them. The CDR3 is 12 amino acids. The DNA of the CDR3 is TGTGCCAGCAGCTTGCTAGGGTACGAGCAGTACTTC. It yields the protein CASSLLGYEQYF.

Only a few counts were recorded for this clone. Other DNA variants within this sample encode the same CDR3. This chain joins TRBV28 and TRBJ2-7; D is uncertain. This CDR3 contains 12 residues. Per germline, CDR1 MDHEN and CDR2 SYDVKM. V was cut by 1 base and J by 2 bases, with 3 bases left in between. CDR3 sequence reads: CASSLYPYEQYF. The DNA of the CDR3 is TGTGCCAGCAGTTTATATCCCTACGAGCAGTACTTC.

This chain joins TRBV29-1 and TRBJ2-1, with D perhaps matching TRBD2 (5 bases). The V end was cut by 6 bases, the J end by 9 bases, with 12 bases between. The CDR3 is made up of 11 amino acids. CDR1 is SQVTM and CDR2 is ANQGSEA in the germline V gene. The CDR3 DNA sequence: TGCAGCGTATCGGGGTCTATTGAGCAGTTCTTC. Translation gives CSVSGSIEQFF.

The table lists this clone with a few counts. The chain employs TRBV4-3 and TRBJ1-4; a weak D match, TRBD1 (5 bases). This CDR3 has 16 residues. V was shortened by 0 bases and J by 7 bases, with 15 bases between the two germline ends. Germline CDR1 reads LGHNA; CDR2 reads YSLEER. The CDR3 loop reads CASSQDGGDIAEKLFF. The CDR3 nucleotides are TGCGCCAGCAGCCAAGATGGGGGTGACATAGCTGAAAAACTGTTTTTT.